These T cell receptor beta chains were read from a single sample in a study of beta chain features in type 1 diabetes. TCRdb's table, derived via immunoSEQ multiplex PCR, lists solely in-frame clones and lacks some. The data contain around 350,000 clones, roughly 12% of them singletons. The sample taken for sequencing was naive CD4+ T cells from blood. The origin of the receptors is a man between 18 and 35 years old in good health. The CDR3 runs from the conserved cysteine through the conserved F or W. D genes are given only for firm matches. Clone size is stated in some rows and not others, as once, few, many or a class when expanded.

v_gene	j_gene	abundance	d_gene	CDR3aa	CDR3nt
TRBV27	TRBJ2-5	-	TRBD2	CASSPYRGGKEKETQYF	TGTGCCAGCAGCCCATATCGGGGGGGGAAGGAGAAAGAGACCCAGTACTTC
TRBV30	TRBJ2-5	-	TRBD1	CAWSGAQGQYF	TGTGCCTGGAGTGGGGCACAGGGGCAGTACTTC
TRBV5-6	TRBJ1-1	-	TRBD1	CASSTDRGATTEAFF	TGTGCCAGCAGCACAGACAGGGGAGCCACCACTGAAGCTTTCTTT
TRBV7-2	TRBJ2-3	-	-	CASSLVPGLTSDTQYF	TGTGCCAGCAGCTTAGTCCCGGGACTTACCTCAGATACGCAGTATTTT
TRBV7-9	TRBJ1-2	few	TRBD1	CASSLADRGYGYTF	TGTGCCAGCAGCTTAGCGGACAGGGGGTATGGCTACACCTTC
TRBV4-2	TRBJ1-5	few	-	CASSQSDSKDQPQHF	TGTGCCAGCAGCCAATCGGACAGTAAGGATCAGCCCCAGCATTTT
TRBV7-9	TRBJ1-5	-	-	CASSFAGGNQPQHF	TGTGCCAGCAGCTTTGCCGGGGGCAATCAGCCCCAGCATTTT
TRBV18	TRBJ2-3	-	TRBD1	CASSPGGQGTDTQYF	TGTGCCAGCTCACCTGGGGGACAGGGAACAGATACGCAGTATTTT
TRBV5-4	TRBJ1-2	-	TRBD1	CASRGQGAGGYTF	TGTGCCAGCAGGGGACAGGGGGCGGGCGGCTACACCTTC
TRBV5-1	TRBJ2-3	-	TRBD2	CADRPGLAYTDTQYF	TGCGCAGACCGCCCGGGACTAGCGTACACAGATACGCAGTATTTT
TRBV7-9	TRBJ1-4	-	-	CASSSDILQKTIFNEKLFF	TGTGCCAGCAGTTCTGATATCCTACAGAAAACCATTTTCAATGAAAAACTGTTTTTT
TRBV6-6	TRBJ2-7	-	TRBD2	CDGTAGTISYEQYF	TGTGACGGAACAGCGGGGACGATCTCCTACGAGCAGTACTTC
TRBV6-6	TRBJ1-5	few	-	CASSYRGNSNQPQHF	TGTGCCAGCAGTTATCGGGGGAATAGCAATCAGCCCCAGCATTTT
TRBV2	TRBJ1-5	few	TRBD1	CASGGQGAWQPQHF	TGTGCCAGCGGAGGACAGGGGGCATGGCAGCCCCAGCATTTT
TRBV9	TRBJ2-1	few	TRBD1	CASSVGLGGTGDNEQFF	TGTGCCAGCAGCGTAGGCCTCGGAGGGACAGGGGACAATGAGCAGTTCTTC
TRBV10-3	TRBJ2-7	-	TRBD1	CAISESLQGSYEQYF	TGTGCCATCAGTGAGTCGTTACAGGGGTCCTACGAGCAGTACTTC
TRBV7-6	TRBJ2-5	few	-	CASSVRGAAETQYF	TGTGCCAGCAGCGTACGGGGGGCAGCGGAGACCCAGTACTTC
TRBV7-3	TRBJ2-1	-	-	CASSLLGGEQFF	TGTGCCAGCAGCTTACTAGGGGGAGAGCAGTTCTTC
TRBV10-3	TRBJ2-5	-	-	CAIKAGSQETQYF	TGTGCCATCAAGGCAGGATCTCAAGAGACCCAGTACTTC
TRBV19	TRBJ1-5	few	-	CASRGEYSNQPQHF	TGTGCCAGTAGAGGAGAGTATAGCAATCAGCCCCAGCATTTT
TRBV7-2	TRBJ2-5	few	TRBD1	CASSLGDREYETQYF	TGTGCCAGCAGCTTAGGTGACAGGGAATACGAGACCCAGTACTTC
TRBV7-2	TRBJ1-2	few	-	CASSSGQTNYGYTF	TGTGCCAGCAGCTCAGGACAGACTAACTATGGCTACACCTTC
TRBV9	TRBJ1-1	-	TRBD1	CASSVDRGAEAFF	TGTGCCAGCAGCGTTGACAGGGGAGCTGAAGCTTTCTTT
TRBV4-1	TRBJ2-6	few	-	CASSQEYGSGANVLTF	TGCGCCAGCAGCCAAGAGTACGGTTCTGGGGCCAACGTCCTGACTTTC
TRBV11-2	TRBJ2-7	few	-	CALTSFNEQYF	TGTGCGTTGACTAGTTTCAACGAGCAGTACTTC
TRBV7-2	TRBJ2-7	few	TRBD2	CASRLAGGWEQYF	TGTGCCAGCAGGCTAGCGGGGGGGTGGGAGCAGTACTTC
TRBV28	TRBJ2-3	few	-	CASKTSTDTQYF	TGTGCCAGCAAAACATCAACAGATACGCAGTATTTT
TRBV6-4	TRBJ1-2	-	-	CASSATGMANYGYTF	TGTGCCAGCAGTGCCACCGGGATGGCTAACTATGGCTACACCTTC
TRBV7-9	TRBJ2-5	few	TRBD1	CASSYSQQGPQGTQYF	TGTGCCAGCAGCTACTCCCAACAGGGGCCCCAAGGGACCCAGTACTTC
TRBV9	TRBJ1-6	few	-	CASSVAPRDSPLHF	TGTGCCAGCAGCGTAGCCCCCCGTGATTCACCCCTCCACTTT
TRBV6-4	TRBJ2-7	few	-	CASSVGHNYEQYF	TGTGCCAGCAGTGTCGGACACAACTACGAGCAGTACTTC
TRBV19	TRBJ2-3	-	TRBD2	CASSIAGGDTQYF	TGTGCCAGTAGTATAGCGGGGGGAGATACGCAGTATTTT
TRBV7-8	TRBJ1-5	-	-	CASSLAEGVVGPQHF	TGTGCCAGCAGCTTAGCGGAAGGGGTCGTGGGGCCCCAGCATTTT
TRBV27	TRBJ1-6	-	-	CASSLDGRSGKSPLHYYNSPLHF	TGTGCCAGCAGTTTAGATGGACGCTCAGGGAAATCCCCCCTCCACTACTATAATTCACCCCTCCACTTT
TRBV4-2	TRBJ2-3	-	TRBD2	CASSQELAGVGTQYF	TGTGCCAGCAGCCAAGAATTAGCGGGAGTCGGCACGCAGTATTTT
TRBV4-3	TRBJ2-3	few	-	CASSQDRGVPSTDTQYF	TGCGCCAGCAGCCAAGACAGGGGGGTCCCTAGCACAGATACGCAGTATTTT